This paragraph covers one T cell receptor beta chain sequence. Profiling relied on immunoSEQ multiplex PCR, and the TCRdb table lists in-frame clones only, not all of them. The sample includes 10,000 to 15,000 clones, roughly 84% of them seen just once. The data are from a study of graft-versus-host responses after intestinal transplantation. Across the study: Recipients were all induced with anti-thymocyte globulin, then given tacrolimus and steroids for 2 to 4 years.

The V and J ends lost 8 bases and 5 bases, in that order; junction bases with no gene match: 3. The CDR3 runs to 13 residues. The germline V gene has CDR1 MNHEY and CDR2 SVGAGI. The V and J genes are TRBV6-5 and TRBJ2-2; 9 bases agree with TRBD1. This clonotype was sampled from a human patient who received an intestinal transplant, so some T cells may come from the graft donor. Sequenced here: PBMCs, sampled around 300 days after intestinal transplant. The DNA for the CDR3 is TGTGCCAGCCGACAGGGGGGAACCGGGGAGCTGTTTTTT. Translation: CASRQGGTGELFF.